This record concerns one T cell receptor beta chain sequence. The germline V and J ends were trimmed by 4 bases and 2 bases, with 18 bases remaining between them. CDR3 length: 16 residues. Germline CDR1 reads SGDLS; CDR2 reads YYNGEE. These data belong to a study of cytotoxic CD8 clonotypes in ibrutinib-treated CLL. Across the study: IGHV unmutated about 17; relapsed/refractory some ten; treatment-naive approximately 16.

Sequencing was performed with immunoSEQ multiplex PCR; in TCRdb, only in-frame clones are kept and a portion is missing. This sample has roughly 150,000 clones, with roughly 84% found just once. Sample: PBMCs, taken at disease progression, from a patient treated with ibrutinib. The receptor was derived from a human donor with chronic lymphocytic leukemia. The chain has TRBV9 and TRBJ1-2; D uncertain. The CDR3 DNA sequence: TGTGCCAGCAGCCCCCAAAACACGAAGTCAAACTATGGCTACACCTTC. Protein sequence: CASSPQNTKSNYGYTF.